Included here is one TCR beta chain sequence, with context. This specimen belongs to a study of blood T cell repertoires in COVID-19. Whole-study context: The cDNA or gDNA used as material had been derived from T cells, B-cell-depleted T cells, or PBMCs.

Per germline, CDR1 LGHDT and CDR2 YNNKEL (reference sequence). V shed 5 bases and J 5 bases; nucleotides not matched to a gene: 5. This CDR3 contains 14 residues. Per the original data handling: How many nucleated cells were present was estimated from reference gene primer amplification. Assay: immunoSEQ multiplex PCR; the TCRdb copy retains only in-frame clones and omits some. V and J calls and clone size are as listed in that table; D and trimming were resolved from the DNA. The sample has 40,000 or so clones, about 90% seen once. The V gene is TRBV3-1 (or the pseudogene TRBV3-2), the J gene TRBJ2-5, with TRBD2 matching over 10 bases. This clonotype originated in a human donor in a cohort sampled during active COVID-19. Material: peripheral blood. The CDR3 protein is CASSDLAGVETQYF. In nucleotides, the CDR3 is TGTGCCAGCAGCGATCTAGCGGGAGTTGAGACCCAGTACTTC.